Below are 13 T cell receptor beta chains sequenced from a single sample in a study of cytomegalovirus exposure and HLA in healthy donors. The PCR made use of 60 Vbeta and 13 Jbeta primers. The table came from immunoSEQ multiplex PCR; TCRdb's copy has only in-frame clones and leaves some out. The sample yields 200,000 to 250,000 clones, approximately 90% seen once. Specimen: PBMCs. The receptor source for this set is a woman under 30 in good health and CMV-seronegative.

This clone was counted once. CDR3 loop: CASSVTGPAEKLFF. In nucleotides, the CDR3 is TGTGCCAGCAGTGTAACAGGGCCAGCGGAAAAACTGTTTTTT. V usage is TRBV6-1 and J usage is TRBJ1-4, with D possibly being TRBD1 (6 bases). The V gene lost 4 bases and the J gene lost 8 bases, with 14 bases spanning the gap. This CDR3 has 14 residues. CDR1 and CDR2 (germline): MNHNS, SASEGT.

CDR3 protein: CASSDAGTGWEQFF. CDR3 bases: TGTGCCAGCAGTGACGCCGGGACAGGTTGGGAGCAGTTCTTC. The chain recombines TRBV25-1 with TRBJ2-1; 8 bases agree with TRBD1. The CDR3 is 14 amino acids. V was pared by 3 bases and J by 10 bases, with 8 bases of the junction left unmatched. The germline V gene has CDR1 MGHDK and CDR2 SYGVNS.

The table lists this clone with a few counts. The chain links TRBV2 to TRBJ2-5, with D perhaps TRBD2 (6 bases). CDR1 is SNHLY and CDR2 is FYNNEI in the germline V gene. This CDR3 spans 13 amino acids. Trimming pared 3 bases from V and 4 bases from J, leaving 9 bases between. In DNA form, the CDR3 reads TGTGCCAGCAGTGATTACGGGGGAGAGACCCAGTACTTC. Translated: CASSDYGGETQYF.

The chain recombines TRBV9 with TRBJ2-1; TRBD2 aligns across 9 bases. The J segment lost 3 bases and the V segment lost 4 bases, leaving 5 bases of the junction unmatched. From germline, CDR1 is SGDLS and CDR2 YYNGEE. CDR3 length equals 15 residues. The CDR3 bases are TGTGCCAGCAGCTTATCTAGCGGGAACTACAATGAGCAGTTCTTC. Protein product: CASSLSSGNYNEQFF.

This chain joins TRBV19 and TRBJ2-1, with a weak D call TRBD2 (6 bases). Per the germline V gene, CDR1 is LNHDA and CDR2 is SQIVND (reference sequence). Trimming stripped 9 bases from V and 2 bases from J, with 14 bases between. The CDR3 runs to 14 residues. The CDR3 DNA sequence: TGTGCCAGCAAACAGCGGGCAACCTACAATGAGCAGTTCTTC. This translates into CASKQRATYNEQFF.

Here the CDR3 reads CASSVVAYGYTF. The CDR3 DNA sequence: TGTGCCAGCAGCGTAGTTGCGTATGGCTACACCTTC. This chain links TRBV9 with TRBJ1-2; D unclear. From germline, CDR1 is SGDLS and CDR2 YYNGEE. The CDR3 runs to 12 residues. V was shortened by 0 bases and J by 5 bases, with 5 bases between the two germline ends.

This clone has a single count. The gene calls are TRBV10-2 and TRBJ1-1; maybe TRBD1 (5 bases). CDR1 is WSHSY and CDR2 is SAAADI in the germline V gene. The V end was cut by 4 bases, the J end by 0 bases, with 6 bases between. The CDR3 is 13 amino acids. The CDR3: CASSGGLNTEAFF. CDR3 DNA: TGCGCCAGCAGTGGGGGCCTGAACACTGAAGCTTTCTTT.

The chain couples TRBV10-3 to TRBJ2-1; 11 bases match TRBD2. V was clipped by 8 bases and J by 2 bases; unmatched bases: 8. The CDR3 runs 16 residues. The V gene's germline CDR1 is ENHRY and CDR2 SYGVKD. CDR3 protein: CAIGSSGGPTYNEQFF. The CDR3 DNA reads TGTGCCATCGGCTCTAGCGGGGGGCCCACCTACAATGAGCAGTTCTTC.

The chain carries TRBV7-3 and TRBJ2-7; possible D gene TRBD1, 6 bases. Trimming removed 5 bases at V and 1 base at J, with 21 bases between. Germline lookup yields CDR1 SGHTA and CDR2 FQGTGA. The CDR3 totals 17 residues. CDR3 DNA: TGTGCCAGCAGCCCAAATCCTACCGGGACACAATCCTACGAGCAGTACTTC. This sequence encodes CASSPNPTGTQSYEQYF.

The J gene is TRBJ1-5, the V gene TRBV15; no clear D gene. This CDR3 region has 15 residues. V lost 4 bases and J 4 bases, leaving 14 bases between the germline ends. Germline-derived CDR1 and CDR2 are LNHNV and YYDKDF (reference sequence). CDR3 DNA sequence: TGTGCCACCAGCACTTTCCAGTACGTGAATCAGCCCCAGCATTTT. Its translation is CATSTFQYVNQPQHF. Drawing the rest from reference TRBV15 and TRBJ1-5, the complete variable domain is DAMVIQNPRYQVTQFGKPVTLSCSQTLNHNVMYWYQQKSSQAPKLLFHYYDKDFNNEADTPDNFQSRRPNTSFCFLDIRSPGLGDTAMYLCATSTFQYVNQPQHFGDGTRLSIL.

This clone came up once. The chain couples TRBV28 to TRBJ2-7; TRBD2 aligns across 10 bases. Germline-derived CDR1 and CDR2 are MDHEN and SYDVKM. V lost 5 bases, J lost 5 bases, and 6 bases stayed unmatched. The CDR3 totals 14 residues. The CDR3 nucleotides read TGTGCCAGCAGTACTCCTAGCGGGAGTCACGAGCAGTACTTC. It encodes CASSTPSGSHEQYF.

As regards this clone: Different DNA sequences within this sample yield the same CDR3. This chain connects TRBV15 to TRBJ1-1, with TRBD1 as a possible D gene (5 bases). CDR1 is LNHNV and CDR2 is YYDKDF in the germline V gene (reference sequence). Trimming stripped 0 bases from V and 0 bases from J, with 5 bases between. The CDR3 runs to 14 residues. DNA of the CDR3: TGTGCCACCAGCAGAGACAGGGTGAACACTGAAGCTTTCTTT. Translating it yields CATSRDRVNTEAFF.

Only one count was recorded for this clone. The rearrangement links TRBV6-5 to TRBJ1-2; D may be TRBD1 (6 bases). This CDR3 is built from 12 residues. Germline-derived CDR1 and CDR2 are MNHEY and SVGAGI. V was trimmed by 5 bases and J by 7 bases, leaving 11 bases between them. The CDR3, as DNA: TGTGCCAGCAGTACAGGGATACGTGGCTACACCTTC. Its protein product is CASSTGIRGYTF.